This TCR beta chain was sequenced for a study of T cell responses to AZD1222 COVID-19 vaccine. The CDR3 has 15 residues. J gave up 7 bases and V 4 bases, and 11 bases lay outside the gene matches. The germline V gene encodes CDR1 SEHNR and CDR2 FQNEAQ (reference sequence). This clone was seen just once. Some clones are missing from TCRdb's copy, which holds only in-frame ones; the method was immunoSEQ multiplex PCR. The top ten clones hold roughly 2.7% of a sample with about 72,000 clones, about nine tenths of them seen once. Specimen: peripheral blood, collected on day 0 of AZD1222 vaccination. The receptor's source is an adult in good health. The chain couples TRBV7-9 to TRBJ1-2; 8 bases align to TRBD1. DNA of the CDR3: TGTGCCAGCAGCTCAAACGACAGGGGAGCTCCTGGCTACACCTTC. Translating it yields CASSSNDRGAPGYTF.